One and the same sample provided the 11 T cell receptor beta chains below, sequenced in a study of shared clonotypes between healthy human individuals. Method: immunoSEQ multiplex PCR; TCRdb's copy keeps in-frame clones and lacks some. The table has approximately 350,000 clones, about 74% seen once; the top ten hold under 13%. The material sequenced was memory CD4+ T cells sorted from blood. Subset of the sample: CD45RA-negative fraction. These receptors were obtained from a young man in good health.

The chain joins TRBV5-4 to TRBJ2-3, with 7 bases lining up with TRBD2. This CDR3 region has 15 residues. In germline, CDR1 is SGHNT, CDR2 YYREEE (reference sequence). The V and J ends lost 1 base and 3 bases, in that order; junction bases with no gene match: 5. CDR3 nucleotides: TGTGCCAGCAGCTTGTCGGGGCGGGAGACAGATACGCAGTATTTT. This codes for CASSLSGRETDTQYF.

This clone was observed a few times. J is TRBJ2-1 and V is TRBV6-6; TRBD2 matches at 9 bases. The CDR3 has 16 amino acids. CDR1 is MNHNY and CDR2 is SVGAGI in the germline V gene (reference sequence). J lost 5 bases, V lost 6 bases, and 11 bases had no gene match. The CDR3 region has the DNA TGTGCCAGCAGCACCCCCCAAGCGGGAGGCCACAATGAGCAGTTCTTC. This sequence encodes CASSTPQAGGHNEQFF.

The CDR3 nucleotides are TGTGCCAGCAGCTTATTGCGAGAGACCCAGTACTTC. Translating it yields CASSLLRETQYF. The chain uses TRBV7-9 and TRBJ2-5; D ambiguous. The CDR3 sequence is 12 residues long. Germline assignment: CDR1 SEHNR and CDR2 FQNEAQ (reference sequence). Trimming took off 2 bases at V and 4 bases at J, with 5 bases between the two ends.

The V call is TRBV11-2, the J call TRBJ2-1, with no clear D. This CDR3 region has 12 residues. V was clipped by 5 bases and J by 2 bases, with 4 bases between them. CDR1 and CDR2 (germline): SGHAT, FQNNGV. CDR3 DNA: TGTGCCAGCAGCAGGGCCTACAATGAGCAGTTCTTC. Its translation is CASSRAYNEQFF.

The chain couples TRBV28 to TRBJ1-5; maybe TRBD1 (6 bases). The CDR3 has 14 amino acids. In germline, CDR1 is MDHEN, CDR2 SYDVKM. V was shortened by 7 bases and J by 6 bases, with 16 bases between the two germline ends. CDR3 sequence reads: CASIWKQGGQPQHF. Here the CDR3 DNA reads TGTGCCAGCATCTGGAAACAGGGCGGTCAGCCCCAGCATTTT.

The chain uses TRBV2 and TRBJ1-2; D unclear. Germline V gene lookup returns CDR1 SNHLY and CDR2 FYNNEI. Deletions cut 8 bases from V and 4 bases from J, with 14 bases between. The CDR3 spans 13 residues. As DNA, the CDR3 is TGTGCCAGCGATGATCAAGGGATCTATGGCTACACCTTC. This codes for CASDDQGIYGYTF.

The CDR3 loop is CASSMTFLVNEQFF. CDR3 in DNA: TGTGCCAGCAGCATGACGTTCTTGGTGAATGAGCAGTTCTTC. The V and J genes are TRBV5-6 and TRBJ2-1; D remains unclear. V dropped 4 bases and J dropped 7 bases, with 15 bases sitting between them. This CDR3 has 14 amino acids. Looked up from germline, CDR1 is SGHDT and CDR2 is YYEEEE.

J is TRBJ1-2 and V is TRBV6-1, with 7 bases aligning to TRBD1. This CDR3 spans 12 amino acids. V lost 6 bases and J lost 6; bases outside the gene matches: 4. Germline V gives CDR1 MNHNS, CDR2 SASEGT. CDR3 loop: CASRLGTDGYTF. The CDR3 DNA is TGTGCCAGCAGGCTCGGGACAGATGGCTACACCTTC.

The CDR3 nucleotides are TGCGCCAGCAGCTTGTCGCCCAGTCGGGAGACCCAGTACTTC. Translating it yields CASSLSPSRETQYF. The chain employs TRBV5-1 and TRBJ2-5; D not resolved. This CDR3 is built from 14 residues. From germline, CDR1 is SGHRS and CDR2 YFSETQ. V was cut by 1 base and J by 5 bases, with 12 bases left in between. The variable domain in full, completed from reference TRBV5-1 and TRBJ2-5, reads KAGVTQTPRYLIKTRGQQVTLSCSPISGHRSVSWYQQTPGQGLQFLFEYFSETQRNKGNFPGRFSGRQFSNSRSEMNVSTLELGDSALYLCASSLSPSRETQYFGPGTRLLVL.

The genes are TRBV27 and TRBJ2-7; 8 bases align to TRBD1. The CDR3 runs 14 residues. The ends lost 2 bases at V and 10 bases at J; junction bases unmatched: 10. CDR1 is MNHEY, CDR2 SMNVEV, per germline (reference sequence). In nucleotides, the CDR3 is TGTGCCAGCAGTTTAGGGCAGGGGGCGATACGCCAGTACTTC. It specifies CASSLGQGAIRQYF.

The J gene is TRBJ1-5, the V gene TRBV16; D ambiguous. V lost 5 bases to trimming and J lost 5 bases, with 16 bases between them. The CDR3 consists of 15 residues. Germline CDR1 and CDR2: KGHSY and FQNENV. CDR3 amino acids: CASSKLGRSDQPQHF. As DNA, the CDR3 is TGTGCCAGCAGCAAACTAGGGAGGTCCGATCAGCCCCAGCATTTT.